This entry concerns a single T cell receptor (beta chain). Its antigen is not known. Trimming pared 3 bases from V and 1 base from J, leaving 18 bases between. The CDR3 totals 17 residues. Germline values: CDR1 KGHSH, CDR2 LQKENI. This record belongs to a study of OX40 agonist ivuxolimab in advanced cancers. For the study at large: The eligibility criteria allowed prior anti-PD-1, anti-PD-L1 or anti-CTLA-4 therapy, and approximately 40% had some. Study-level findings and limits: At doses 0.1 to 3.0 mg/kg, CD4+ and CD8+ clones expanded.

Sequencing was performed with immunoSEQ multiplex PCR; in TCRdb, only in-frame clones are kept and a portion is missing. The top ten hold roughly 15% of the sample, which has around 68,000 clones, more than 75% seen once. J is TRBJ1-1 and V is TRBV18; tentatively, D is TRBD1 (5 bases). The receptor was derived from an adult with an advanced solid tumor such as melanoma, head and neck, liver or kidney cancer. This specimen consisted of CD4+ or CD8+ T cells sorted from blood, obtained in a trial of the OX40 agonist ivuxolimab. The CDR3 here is CASSPSPQGTPNTEAFF. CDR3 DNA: TGTGCCAGCTCACCCTCCCCGCAGGGCACCCCGAACACTGAAGCTTTCTTT. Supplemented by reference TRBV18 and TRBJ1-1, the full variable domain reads NAGVMQNPRHLVRRRGQEARLRCSPMKGHSHVYWYRQLPEEGLKFMVYLQKENIIDESGMPKERFSAEFPKEGPSILRIQQVVRGDSAAYFCASSPSPQGTPNTEAFFGQGTRLTVV.